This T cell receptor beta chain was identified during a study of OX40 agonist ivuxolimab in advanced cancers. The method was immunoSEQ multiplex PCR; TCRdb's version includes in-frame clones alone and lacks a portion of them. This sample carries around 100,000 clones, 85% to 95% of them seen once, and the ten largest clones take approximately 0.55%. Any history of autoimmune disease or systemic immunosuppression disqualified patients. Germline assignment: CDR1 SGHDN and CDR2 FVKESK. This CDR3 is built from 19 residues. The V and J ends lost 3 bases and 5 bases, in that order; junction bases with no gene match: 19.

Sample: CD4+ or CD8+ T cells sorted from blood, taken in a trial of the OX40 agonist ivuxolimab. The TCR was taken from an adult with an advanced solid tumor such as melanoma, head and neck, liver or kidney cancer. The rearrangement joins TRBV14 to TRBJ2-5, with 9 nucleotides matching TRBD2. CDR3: CASSHPGASGNPGAETQYF. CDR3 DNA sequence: TGTGCCAGCAGCCACCCTGGGGCTAGCGGGAATCCGGGGGCGGAGACCCAGTACTTC.